The source of this TCR beta chain is a study of blood T cell repertoires in COVID-19. Study-wide background: PBMCs, B-cell-depleted T cells, or T cells were the source of the cDNA or gDNA that made up the material.

In the authors' methods: The authors estimated nucleated cell counts from reference gene primer amplification. Method: immunoSEQ multiplex PCR; TCRdb's copy keeps in-frame clones and lacks some. That table supplies the V and J calls and clone size; D and trimming were determined from the DNA. Of 150,000 to 200,000 clones listed, under 90% were seen once; the top ten hold around a fifth. The CDR3 sequence is 16 residues long. CDR1 and CDR2 (germline): SGHNT, YYREEE (reference sequence). With 0 bases clipped from V and 0 bases from J, the junction kept 2 bases outside the gene matches. The source material was peripheral blood. V gene TRBV5-4 combines with J gene TRBJ2-7; 11 nucleotides agree with TRBD2. This clonotype originated in a woman aged 80 or over with acute or convalescent COVID-19. The CDR3 here is CASSLDSGRASYEQYF. CDR3 bases: TGTGCCAGCAGCTTGGATAGCGGGAGGGCCTCCTACGAGCAGTACTTC.